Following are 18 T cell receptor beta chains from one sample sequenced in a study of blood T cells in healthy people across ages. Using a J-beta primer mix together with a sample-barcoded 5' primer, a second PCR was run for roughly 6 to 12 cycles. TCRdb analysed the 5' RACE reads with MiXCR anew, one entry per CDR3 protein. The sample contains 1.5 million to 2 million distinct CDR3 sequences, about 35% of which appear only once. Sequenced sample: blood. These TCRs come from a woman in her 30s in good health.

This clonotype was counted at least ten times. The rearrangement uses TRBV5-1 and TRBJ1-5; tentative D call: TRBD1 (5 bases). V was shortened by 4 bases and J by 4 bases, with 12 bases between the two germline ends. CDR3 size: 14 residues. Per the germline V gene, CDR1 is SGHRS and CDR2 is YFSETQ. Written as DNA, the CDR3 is TGCGCCAGCAGCCTTACAGGAGGGAATCAGCCCCAGCATTTT. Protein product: CASSLTGGNQPQHF.

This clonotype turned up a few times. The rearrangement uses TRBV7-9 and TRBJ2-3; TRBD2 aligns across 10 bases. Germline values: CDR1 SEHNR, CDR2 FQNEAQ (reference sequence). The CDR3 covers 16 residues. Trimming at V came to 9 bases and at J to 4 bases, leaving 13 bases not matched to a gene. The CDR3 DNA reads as TGTGCCAGTAGCCCCACCGGGACTAGCGCCTCAGATACGCAGTATTTT. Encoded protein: CASSPTGTSASDTQYF.

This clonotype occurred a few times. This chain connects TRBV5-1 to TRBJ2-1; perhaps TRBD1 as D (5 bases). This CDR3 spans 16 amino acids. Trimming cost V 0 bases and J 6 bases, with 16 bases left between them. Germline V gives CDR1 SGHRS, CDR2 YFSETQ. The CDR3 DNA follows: TGCGCCAGCAGCTTGGATGACAGAAGTTATATCAATGAGCAGTTCTTC. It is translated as CASSLDDRSYINEQFF.

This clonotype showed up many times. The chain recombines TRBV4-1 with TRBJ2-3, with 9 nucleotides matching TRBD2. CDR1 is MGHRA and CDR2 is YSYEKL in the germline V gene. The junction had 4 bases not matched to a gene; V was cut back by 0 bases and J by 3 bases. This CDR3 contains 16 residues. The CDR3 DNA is TGCGCCAGCAGCCAAGATAGACTAGCGGCGACAGATACGCAGTATTTT. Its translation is CASSQDRLAATDTQYF.

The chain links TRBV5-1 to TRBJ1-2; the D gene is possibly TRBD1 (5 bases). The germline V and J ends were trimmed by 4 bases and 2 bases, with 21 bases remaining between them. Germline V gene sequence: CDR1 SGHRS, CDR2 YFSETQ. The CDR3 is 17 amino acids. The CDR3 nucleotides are TGCGCCAGCAGCGCGTCGGCCCTTAGGGGCGTCAACTATGGCTACACCTTC. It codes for CASSASALRGVNYGYTF.

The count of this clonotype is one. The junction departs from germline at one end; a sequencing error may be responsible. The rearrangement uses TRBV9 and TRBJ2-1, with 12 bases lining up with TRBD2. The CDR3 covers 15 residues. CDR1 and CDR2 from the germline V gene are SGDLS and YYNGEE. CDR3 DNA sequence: TGTGCCAGCAGCGGACTAGCGGGGGTTCGCAATGACCAGTTCTTC. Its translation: CASSGLAGVRNDQFF.

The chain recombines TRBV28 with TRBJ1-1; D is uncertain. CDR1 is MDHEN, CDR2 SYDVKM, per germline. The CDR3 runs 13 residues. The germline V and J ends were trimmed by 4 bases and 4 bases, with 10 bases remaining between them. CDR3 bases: TGTGCCAGCAGTTCGAGGTTGGCCACTGAAGCTTTCTTT. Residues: CASSSRLATEAFF.

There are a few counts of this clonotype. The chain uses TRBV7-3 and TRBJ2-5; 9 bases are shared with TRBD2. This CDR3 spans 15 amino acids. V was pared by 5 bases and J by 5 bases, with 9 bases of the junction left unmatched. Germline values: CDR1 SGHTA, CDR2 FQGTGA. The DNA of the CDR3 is TGTGCCAGCAGCACCCAGGAGCGGGGGGTTGAGACCCAGTACTTC. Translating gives CASSTQERGVETQYF.

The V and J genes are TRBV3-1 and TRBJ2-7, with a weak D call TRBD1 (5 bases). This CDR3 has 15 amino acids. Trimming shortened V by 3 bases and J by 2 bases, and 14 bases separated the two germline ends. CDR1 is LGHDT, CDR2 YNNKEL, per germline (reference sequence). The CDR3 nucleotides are TGTGCCAGCAGCCACATCTCAAGGGGCCCCTACGAGCAGTACTTC. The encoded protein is CASSHISRGPYEQYF.

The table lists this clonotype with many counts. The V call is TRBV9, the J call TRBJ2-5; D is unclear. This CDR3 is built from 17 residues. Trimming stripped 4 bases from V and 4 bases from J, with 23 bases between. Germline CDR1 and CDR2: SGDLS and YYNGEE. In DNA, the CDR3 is TGTGCCAGCAGCTCTCCTAGGTTCGATACACCCTCAGAGACCCAGTACTTC. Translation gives CASSSPRFDTPSETQYF.

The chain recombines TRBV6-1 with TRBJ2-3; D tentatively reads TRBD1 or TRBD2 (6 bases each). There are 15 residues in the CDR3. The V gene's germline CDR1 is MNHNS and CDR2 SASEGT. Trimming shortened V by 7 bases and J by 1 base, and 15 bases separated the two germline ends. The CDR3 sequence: CASTYHGGRTDTQYF. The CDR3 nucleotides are TGTGCCAGCACCTACCACGGGGGCCGCACAGATACGCAGTATTTT.

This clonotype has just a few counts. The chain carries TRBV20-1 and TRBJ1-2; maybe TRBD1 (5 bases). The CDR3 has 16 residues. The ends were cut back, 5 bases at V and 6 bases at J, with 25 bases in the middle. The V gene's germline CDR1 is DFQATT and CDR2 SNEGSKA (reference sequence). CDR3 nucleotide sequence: TGCAGTGCTCCAAACCCCGGGGCAGGGAGGGCGGATGGCTACACCTTC. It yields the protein CSAPNPGAGRADGYTF.

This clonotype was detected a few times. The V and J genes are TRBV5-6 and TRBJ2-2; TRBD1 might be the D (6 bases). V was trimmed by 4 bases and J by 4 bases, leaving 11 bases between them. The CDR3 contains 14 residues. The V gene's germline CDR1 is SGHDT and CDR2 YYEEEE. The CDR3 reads CASSPTGFTGELFF. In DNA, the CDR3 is TGTGCCAGCAGCCCGACAGGCTTCACCGGGGAGCTGTTTTTT.

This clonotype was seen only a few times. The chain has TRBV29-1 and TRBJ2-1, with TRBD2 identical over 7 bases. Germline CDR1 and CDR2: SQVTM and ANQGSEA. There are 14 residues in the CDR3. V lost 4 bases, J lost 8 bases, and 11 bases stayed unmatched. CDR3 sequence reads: CSVVPTWGGYEQFF. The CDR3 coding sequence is TGCAGCGTTGTCCCGACTTGGGGGGGGTATGAGCAGTTCTTC.

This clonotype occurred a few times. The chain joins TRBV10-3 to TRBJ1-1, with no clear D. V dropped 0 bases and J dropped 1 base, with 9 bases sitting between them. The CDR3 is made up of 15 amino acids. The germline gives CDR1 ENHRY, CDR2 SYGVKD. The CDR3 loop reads CAISESSRSNTEAFF. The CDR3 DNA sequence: TGTGCCATCAGTGAGTCGAGTCGGTCGAACACTGAAGCTTTCTTT.

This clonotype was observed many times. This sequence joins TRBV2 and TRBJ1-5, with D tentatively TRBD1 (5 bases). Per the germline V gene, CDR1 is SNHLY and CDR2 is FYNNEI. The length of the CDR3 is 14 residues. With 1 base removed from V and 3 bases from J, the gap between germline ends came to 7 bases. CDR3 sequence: CASSEGQPNQPQHF. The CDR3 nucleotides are TGTGCCAGCAGTGAAGGACAGCCCAATCAGCCCCAGCATTTT. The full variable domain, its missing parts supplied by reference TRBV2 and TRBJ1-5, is EPEVTQTPSHQVTQMGQEVILRCVPISNHLYFYWYRQILGQKVEFLVSFYNNEISEKSEIFDDQFSVERPDGSNFTLKIRSTKLEDSAMYFCASSEGQPNQPQHFGDGTRLSIL.

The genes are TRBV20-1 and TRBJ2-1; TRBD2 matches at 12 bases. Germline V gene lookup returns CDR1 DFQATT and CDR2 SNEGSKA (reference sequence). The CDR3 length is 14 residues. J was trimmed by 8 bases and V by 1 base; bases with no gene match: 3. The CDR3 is CSARGTSGNHEQFF. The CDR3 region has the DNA TGCAGTGCTAGAGGGACTAGCGGGAACCATGAGCAGTTCTTC.

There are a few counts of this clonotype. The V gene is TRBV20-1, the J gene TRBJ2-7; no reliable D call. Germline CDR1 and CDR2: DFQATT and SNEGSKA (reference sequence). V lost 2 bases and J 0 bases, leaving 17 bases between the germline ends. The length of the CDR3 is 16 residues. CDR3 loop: CSARLRRSRSSYEQYF. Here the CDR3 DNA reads TGCAGTGCTAGATTAAGAAGGAGCCGAAGCTCCTACGAGCAGTACTTC.